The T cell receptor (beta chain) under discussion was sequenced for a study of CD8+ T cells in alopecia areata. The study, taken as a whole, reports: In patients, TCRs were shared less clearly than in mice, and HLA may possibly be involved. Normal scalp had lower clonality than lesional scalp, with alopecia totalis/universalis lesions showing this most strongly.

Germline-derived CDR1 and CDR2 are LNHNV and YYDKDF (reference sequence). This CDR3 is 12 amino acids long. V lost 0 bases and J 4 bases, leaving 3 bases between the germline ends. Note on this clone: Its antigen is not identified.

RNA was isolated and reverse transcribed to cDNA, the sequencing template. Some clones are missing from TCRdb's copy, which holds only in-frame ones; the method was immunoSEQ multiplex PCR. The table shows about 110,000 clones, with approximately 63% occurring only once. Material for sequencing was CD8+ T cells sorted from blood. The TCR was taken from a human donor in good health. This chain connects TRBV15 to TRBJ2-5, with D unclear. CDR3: CATSRDRETQYF. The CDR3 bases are TGTGCCACCAGCAGAGATAGAGAGACCCAGTACTTC.